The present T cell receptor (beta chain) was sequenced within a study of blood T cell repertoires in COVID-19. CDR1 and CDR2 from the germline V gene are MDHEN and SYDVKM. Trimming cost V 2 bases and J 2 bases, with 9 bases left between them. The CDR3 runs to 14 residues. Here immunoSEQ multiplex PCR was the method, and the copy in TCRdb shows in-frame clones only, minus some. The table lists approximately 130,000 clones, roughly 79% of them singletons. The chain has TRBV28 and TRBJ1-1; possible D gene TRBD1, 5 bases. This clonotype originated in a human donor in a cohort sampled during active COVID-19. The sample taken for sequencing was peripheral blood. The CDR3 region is CASSLRQFNTEAFF. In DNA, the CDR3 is TGTGCCAGCAGTTTACGACAGTTTAACACTGAAGCTTTCTTT.